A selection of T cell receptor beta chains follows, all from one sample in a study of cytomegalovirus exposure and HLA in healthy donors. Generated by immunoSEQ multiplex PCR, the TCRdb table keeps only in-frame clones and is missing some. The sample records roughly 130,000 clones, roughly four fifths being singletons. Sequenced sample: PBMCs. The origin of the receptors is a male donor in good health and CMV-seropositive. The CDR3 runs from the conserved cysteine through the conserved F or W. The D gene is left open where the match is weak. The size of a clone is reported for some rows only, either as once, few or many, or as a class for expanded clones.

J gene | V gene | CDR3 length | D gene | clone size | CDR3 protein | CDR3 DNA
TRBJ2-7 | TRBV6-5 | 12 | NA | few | CASSPGAYEQYF | TGTGCCAGCAGCCCAGGGGCCTACGAGCAGTACTTC
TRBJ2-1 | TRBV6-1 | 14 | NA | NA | CASSDGTLNNEQFF | TGTGCCAGCAGTGACGGGACTTTAAACAATGAGCAGTTCTTC
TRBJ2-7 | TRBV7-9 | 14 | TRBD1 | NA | CASSFNRGSAEQYF | TGTGCCAGCAGCTTTAACAGGGGATCGGCCGAGCAGTACTTC
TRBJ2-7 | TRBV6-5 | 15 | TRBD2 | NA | CASSYSGVPNNEQYF | TGTGCCAGCAGTTACAGCGGGGTCCCAAACAACGAGCAGTACTTC
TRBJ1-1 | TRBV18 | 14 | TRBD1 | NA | CASSRDRGSTEAFF | TGTGCCAGCTCACGGGACAGGGGGAGTACTGAAGCTTTCTTT
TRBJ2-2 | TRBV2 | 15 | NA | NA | CASSVVGVDTGELFF | TGTGCCAGCAGTGTGGTAGGGGTCGACACCGGGGAGCTGTTTTTT
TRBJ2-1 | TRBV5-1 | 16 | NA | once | CASSLAYRATYNEQFF | TGCGCCAGCAGCTTGGCTTACAGGGCCACCTACAATGAGCAGTTCTTC
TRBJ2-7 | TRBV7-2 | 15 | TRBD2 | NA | CASSLGTSGSYEQYF | TGTGCCAGCAGCTTAGGGACTAGCGGCTCCTACGAGCAGTACTTC
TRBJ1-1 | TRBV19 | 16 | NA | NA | CASSLSSELRNTEAFF | TGTGCCAGTAGTCTAAGTTCCGAGTTGAGGAACACTGAAGCTTTCTTT
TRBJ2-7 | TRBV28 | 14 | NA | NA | CASTRRGGTYEQYF | TGTGCCAGCACTCGGCGAGGGGGTACCTACGAGCAGTACTTC
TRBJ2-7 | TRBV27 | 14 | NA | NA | CASSLSSYSYEQYF | TGTGCCAGCAGTTTATCGTCGTACTCCTACGAGCAGTACTTC
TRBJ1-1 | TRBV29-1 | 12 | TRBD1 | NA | CSARGQGADAFF | TGCAGCGCCAGAGGACAGGGGGCGGATGCTTTCTTT
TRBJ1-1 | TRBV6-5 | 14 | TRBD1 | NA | CASGTGRVDTEAFF | TGTGCCAGTGGGACAGGGCGAGTGGACACTGAAGCTTTCTTT
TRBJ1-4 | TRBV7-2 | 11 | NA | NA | CASSLGAGLFF | TGTGCCAGCAGCTTAGGAGCCGGGCTGTTTTTT
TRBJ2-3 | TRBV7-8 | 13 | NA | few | CASSLDRADTQYF | TGTGCCAGCAGCTTAGATCGTGCAGATACGCAGTATTTT
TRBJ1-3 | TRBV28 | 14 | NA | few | CASSWSDSLDTIYF | TGTGCCAGCAGTTGGTCGGACAGTTTAGACACCATATATTTT
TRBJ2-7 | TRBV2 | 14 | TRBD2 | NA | CASRSTSDSYEQYF | TGTGCCAGCAGATCTACTAGCGACTCCTACGAGCAGTACTTC
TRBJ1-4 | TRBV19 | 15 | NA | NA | CASSDRQASNEKLFF | TGTGCCAGTAGTGATCGACAGGCCTCTAATGAAAAACTGTTTTTT
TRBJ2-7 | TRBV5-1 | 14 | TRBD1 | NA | CASSLLGTVYEQYF | TGCGCCAGCAGCTTGTTAGGGACAGTTTACGAGCAGTACTTC
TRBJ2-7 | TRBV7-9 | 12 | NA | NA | CASSPTVYEQYF | TGTGCCAGCAGCCCGACAGTATACGAGCAGTACTTC
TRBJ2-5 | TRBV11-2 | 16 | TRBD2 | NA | CASSPPTSGAQETQYF | TGTGCCAGCAGCCCCCCGACTAGCGGGGCACAAGAGACCCAGTACTTC
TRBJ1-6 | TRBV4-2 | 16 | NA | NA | CASSQDLGQSISPLHF | TGTGCCAGCAGCCAAGATCTGGGACAATCGATTTCACCCCTCCACTTT
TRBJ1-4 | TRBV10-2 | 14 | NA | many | CASSGIGKGGKLFF | TGCGCCAGCAGTGGTATTGGAAAGGGCGGGAAACTGTTTTTT
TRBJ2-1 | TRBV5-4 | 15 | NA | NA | CASSWFSGVSNEQFF | TGTGCCAGCAGCTGGTTTTCCGGAGTCTCCAATGAGCAGTTCTTC
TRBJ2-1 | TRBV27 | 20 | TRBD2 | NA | CASSHLLAGGPMAAPGKQFF | TGTGCCAGCAGTCATCTACTAGCGGGAGGGCCAATGGCGGCCCCCGGCAAGCAGTTCTTC
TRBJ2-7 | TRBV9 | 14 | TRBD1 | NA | CASSKGTGNHEQYF | TGTGCCAGCAGCAAGGGGACAGGGAACCACGAGCAGTACTTC
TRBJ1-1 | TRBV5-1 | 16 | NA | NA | CASSLAERFHNPEAFF | TGCGCCAGCAGCTTGGCCGAGCGATTTCATAATCCTGAAGCTTTCTTT
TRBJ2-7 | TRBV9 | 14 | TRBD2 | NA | CASSVRTSFDEQYF | TGTGCCAGCAGCGTTCGGACTAGCTTTGACGAGCAGTACTTC
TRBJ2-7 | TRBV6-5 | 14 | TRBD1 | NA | CASLRTGAGREQYF | TGTGCCAGCCTCCGGACAGGGGCTGGGCGCGAGCAGTACTTC
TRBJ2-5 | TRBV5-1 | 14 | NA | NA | CASSFRQVGETQYF | TGCGCCAGCAGCTTCCGACAGGTCGGCGAGACCCAGTACTTC
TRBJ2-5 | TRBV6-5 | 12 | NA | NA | CASRNFQETQYF | TGTGCCAGCAGAAACTTCCAAGAGACCCAGTACTTC
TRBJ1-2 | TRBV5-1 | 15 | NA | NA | CASSLESSPNYGYTF | TGCGCCAGCAGCTTGGAGAGTTCGCCTAACTATGGCTACACCTTC
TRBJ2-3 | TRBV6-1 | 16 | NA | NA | CASSEILRESTDTQYF | TGTGCCAGCAGTGAAATATTGAGGGAGAGCACAGATACGCAGTATTTT
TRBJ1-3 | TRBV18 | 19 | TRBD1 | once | CASSPSRGAGGAAGNTIYF | TGTGCCAGCTCACCTAGTCGCGGGGCAGGGGGCGCGGCGGGAAACACCATATATTTT
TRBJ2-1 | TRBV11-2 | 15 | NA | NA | CASSLPGSGRTEQFF | TGTGCCAGCAGCTTACCGGGTTCGGGGAGAACTGAGCAGTTCTTC
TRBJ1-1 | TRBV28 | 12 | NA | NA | CASSLEGSEAFF | TGTGCCAGCAGTTTGGAGGGGTCTGAAGCTTTCTTT
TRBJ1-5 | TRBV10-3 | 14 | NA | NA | CAISEWAEDQPQHF | TGTGCCATCAGTGAGTGGGCAGAAGATCAGCCCCAGCATTTT
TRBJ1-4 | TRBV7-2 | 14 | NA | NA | CASSYDGTYEKLFF | TGTGCCAGCAGCTATGACGGGACTTATGAAAAACTGTTTTTT
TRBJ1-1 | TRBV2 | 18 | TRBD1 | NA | CASKLSGTGWYEDTEAFF | TGTGCCAGCAAGCTCTCCGGGACAGGGTGGTATGAGGACACTGAAGCTTTCTTT
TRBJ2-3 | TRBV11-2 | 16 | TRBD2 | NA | CASSLVGGRVGDTQYF | TGTGCCAGCAGCTTAGTTGGCGGGAGGGTAGGGGATACGCAGTATTTT
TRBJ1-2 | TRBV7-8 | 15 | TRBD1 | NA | CASSSLEGQGGGYTF | TGTGCCAGCAGCTCACTAGAGGGACAGGGGGGTGGCTACACCTTC
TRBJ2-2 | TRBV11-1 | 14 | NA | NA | CASKWGANTGELFF | TGTGCCAGCAAGTGGGGGGCGAACACCGGGGAGCTGTTTTTT